The sample holds one count of the clone carrying this TCR beta chain. Its target is not known. The CDR3 has 15 amino acids. Deletions cut 7 bases from V and 0 bases from J, with 15 bases between. CDR1 LNHDA and CDR2 SQIVND come from the germline V gene (reference sequence). Method: immunoSEQ multiplex PCR; TCRdb's copy keeps in-frame clones and lacks some. Of roughly 2.5 million clones in the sample, around nine tenths are singletons; the top ten hold roughly 0.14%. This sample was taken from a study of shared clonotypes between healthy human individuals. Study-level findings and limits: Unshared clonotypes carried lower generation probabilities than those common to all four donors.

Donors had no recently reported acute infections or vaccinations and were HIV-negative. Each sample came from a Caucasian adult donor living in Nashville, Tennessee. The sequenced sample was naive CD4+ T cells sorted from blood. The subset was: CD45RA+ positively selected. The chain recombines TRBV19 with TRBJ1-2; D remains ambiguous. The source is a man in his late teens or twenties in good health. The CDR3 DNA reads TGTGCCAGTACTTCTCGGAGGTTATCTAACTATGGCTACACCTTC. It specifies CASTSRRLSNYGYTF.